This TCR beta chain was recovered during a study of CD8+ T cells in alopecia areata. Study in general: Treatment of the treated patients consisted of oral tofacitinib, 5 to 10 mg twice daily. Study-wide points: Scalp lesions, especially in alopecia totalis/universalis, had higher clonality than normal scalp. Numerous expanded lesional clones remained in scalp and blood during tofacitinib.

Documented treatment: oral pan-JAK inhibitor, 5-10 mg twice daily. The CDR3 loop spans 20 amino acids. CDR1 SGHRS and CDR2 YFSETQ come from the germline V gene. The V gene end was trimmed by 7 bases and the J gene end by 1 base; junction bases not matched to a gene: 20. Reverse transcription of extracted RNA yielded cDNA, which provided the sequencing template. The assay was immunoSEQ multiplex PCR, and TCRdb's table has in-frame clones only and misses some. The table has about 190,000 clones, roughly 60% seen once; the top ten hold approximately 1.3%. With respect to this clone: Its antigen is unidentified.

The chain is built from TRBV5-1 and TRBJ1-2; 12 bases line up with TRBD1. This sequence was found in a human donor with alopecia areata. The sample in question was CD4+ T cells sorted from blood, obtained between weeks 47 and 50, from a patient treated with tofacitinib. The CDR3 coding sequence is TGCGCCAGCGTGATGTTACCGGGACAGGGGGCCCCAGGCCATAACTATGGCTACACCTTC. Its translation: CASVMLPGQGAPGHNYGYTF.